The T cell receptor (beta chain) described here comes from a study of blood T cell repertoires in COVID-19 (TCRdb year 2020). At the level of the whole study: Collaborator samples came from the United States, Italy and Spain and covered acute and convalescent phases of COVID-19. The prospective study material was composed of cDNA or gDNA derived from T cells, B-cell-depleted T cells, or PBMCs. Deeply sampled blood TCRbeta repertoires from subjects exposed to, actively infected with, or recovered from COVID-19 were included in the dataset. The repertoires were released in a freely available public database meant as a resource for research on the immune response to SARS-CoV-2. The samples were drawn from two sources: the first 160 participants of the ongoing ImmuneRACE study, and fewer than 1,500 subjects contributed by 6 global collaborators. Sample metadata almost always included a de-identified subject ID, COVID-19 status, age in years and sex. Where available, HLA class I and class II types were taken from metadata supplied by the sample provider and were not determined by assay-based typing. What the study reported, not specific to this receptor: The amount of clinical and demographic metadata varied by source and participant and was provided uncurated.

The collaborating institutions used their own protocols to collect whole blood in K2EDTA tubes. For TCRbeta analysis, collaborators shipped samples as frozen whole blood, isolated PBMCs, or DNA extracted from either of those sample types. TCRbeta CDR3 regions were amplified from genomic DNA using the immunoSEQ Assay, a bias-controlled multiplex PCR. Per the source publication's procedure: The number of nucleated cells in each sample was estimated by amplification of reference gene primers within the assay. Sequence reads were collapsed and filtered to measure the absolute abundance of every unique TCRbeta CDR3 rearrangement. For each sample, productive Simpson clonality was calculated by taking the square root of Simpson's diversity index across productive rearrangements. The source is immuneACCESS, and TCRdb retained only in-frame sequences with V and J called. Part of the clones is not carried over; for the studies checked, unresolved V genes explain less than half of this, and the remainder is unexplained. That table is the source of V, J and clone size, and D and trimming were worked out from the DNA. Here the sample has under 250,000 clones; over 60% occur a single time. The top ten clonotypes cover 5.5% to 8.5% of the sample.

Taken from cysteine to phenylalanine, the CDR3 has 14 residues. The entry retains the CDR3 DNA only, 42 bases that are in frame from base 1. The germline V gene (reference sequence) yields LNHNV for CDR1 and YYDKDF for CDR2. V loses 3 bases of germline sequence and J loses 2 bases, and the interval between the two ends is 10 bases. A note on this clone: Its antigen remains unidentified. Per-base qualities were not stored, and no clone one base away is much larger.

Sequenced: peripheral blood. This chain is built from TRBV15 and TRBJ1-1; a confident D gene designation cannot be given. The clonotype comes from a woman in her 70s with acute or convalescent COVID-19. The CDR3 in this case is CATSRSGANTEAFF. The sequenced DNA is TGTGCCACCAGCAGGTCTGGAGCTAACACTGAAGCTTTCTTT.